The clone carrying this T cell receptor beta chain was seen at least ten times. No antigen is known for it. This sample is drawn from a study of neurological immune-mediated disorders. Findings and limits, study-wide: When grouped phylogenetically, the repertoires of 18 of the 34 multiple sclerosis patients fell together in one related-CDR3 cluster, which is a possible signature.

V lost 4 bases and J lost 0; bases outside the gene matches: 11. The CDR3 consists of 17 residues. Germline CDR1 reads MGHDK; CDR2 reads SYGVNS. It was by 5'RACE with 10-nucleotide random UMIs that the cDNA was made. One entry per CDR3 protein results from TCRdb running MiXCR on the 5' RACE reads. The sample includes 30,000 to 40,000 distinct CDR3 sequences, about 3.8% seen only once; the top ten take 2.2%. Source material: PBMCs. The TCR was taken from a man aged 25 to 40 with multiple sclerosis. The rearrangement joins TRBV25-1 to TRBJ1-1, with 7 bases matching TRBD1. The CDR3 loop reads CASSGLGEQGMNTEAFF. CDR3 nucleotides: TGTGCCAGCAGTGGGCTGGGTGAACAGGGGATGAACACTGAAGCTTTCTTT. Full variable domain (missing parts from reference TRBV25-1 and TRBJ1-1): EADIYQTPRYLVIGTGKKITLECSQTMGHDKMYWYQQDPGMELHLIHYSYGVNSTEKGDLSSESTVSRIRTEHFPLTLESARPSHTSQYLCASSGLGEQGMNTEAFFGQGTRLTVV.